The entry that follows covers one T cell receptor (beta chain) sequence. There is no known antigen for this receptor. No base quality values were provided; no much bigger clone lies one nucleotide off. The source of the sample is a study of blood T cell repertoires in COVID-19 (dated by TCRdb to the early 2020s). General notes on the study: Collaborator samples came from the United States, Italy and Spain and covered acute and convalescent phases of COVID-19. Subjects who had been exposed to COVID-19, were actively infected with it, or had recovered from it provided the deeply sampled blood TCRbeta repertoires that made up the dataset. A de-identified subject ID, COVID-19 status, age in years and sex were almost always included in the sample metadata. The samples were drawn from two sources: the first 160 participants of the ongoing ImmuneRACE study, and 1,000 to 1,500 subjects contributed by 6 global collaborators. Where available, HLA class I and class II types were obtained from metadata supplied by the sample provider rather than from assay-based typing. The material from the prospective study consisted of cDNA or gDNA derived from T cells, B-cell-depleted T cells, or PBMCs. A freely available public database, intended as a resource for researchers studying the immune response to SARS-CoV-2, is where the repertoires were released.

CDR1 and CDR2, per the germline V gene, are SGHTA and FQGTGA. Measured from the cysteine to the phenylalanine, the CDR3 is 14 residues long. Only CDR3 DNA is held: 42 bases, read in frame from base 1. V has 2 bases trimmed and J has 9 bases trimmed; junction bases matching no gene number 4. Enrolling through a virtual design, the prospective study's participants ranged in age from roughly 18 to 89 years and lived across around 25 United States geographic areas. In the prospective study, cohorts were assigned on the basis of participant-reported clinical history obtained from a screening survey and a study questionnaire. ImmuneRACE Cohort 3 recovered participants were defined by two consecutive negative NP/OP PCR tests, healthcare professional clearance, or symptom resolution. In the prospective study, whole blood, serum and a nasopharyngeal or oropharyngeal swab were collected from each participant by mobile phlebotomists. Prospective study participants could optionally give additional blood draws and questionnaires over an approximately two-month period. Before DNA extraction, prospective study blood samples were shipped either frozen or at room temperature.

Overall study outcomes, separate from this receptor: The quantity of clinical and demographic metadata differed by source and by participant and was supplied without curation.

TCRbeta CDR3 regions were amplified from genomic DNA using the immunoSEQ Assay, a bias-controlled multiplex PCR. In the original analysis: Within the assay, amplification of reference gene primers was used to estimate how many nucleated cells each sample contained. Sequence reads were collapsed and filtered to measure the absolute abundance of every unique TCRbeta CDR3 rearrangement. For each sample, productive Simpson clonality was calculated as the square root of Simpson's diversity index across productive rearrangements. This is the immuneACCESS table as TCRdb keeps it, with only in-frame sequences that have V and J called. A part of the clones is gone; compared with another copy, unresolved V genes explain less than half, and the rest is unexplained. V, J and clone size derive from that table, while D and trimming were established from the DNA sequence. The sample yields around 200,000 clones; around 85% were counted once. The ten largest account for 18% of the sample.

Sequencing was performed on PBMCs or T cells enriched from blood (not recorded which). The sequence joins TRBV7-3 to TRBJ2-1, and 10 junction bases match TRBD2. This TCR was sampled from a man aged 35-49 years who had recovered from COVID-19. This receptor has the CDR3 CASSLLASGSEQFF. The sequenced DNA is TGTGCCAGCAGCTTATTGGCTAGCGGGAGTGAGCAGTTCTTC. The full variable domain, with segments outside the CDR3 supplied by the reference TRBV7-3 and TRBJ2-1 proteins, appears as GAGVSQTPSNKVTEKGKYVELRCDPISGHTALYWYRQSLGQGPEFLIYFQGTGAADDSGLPNDRFFAVRPEGSVSTLKIQRTERGDSAVYLCASSLLASGSEQFFGPGTRLTVL.